The source of this T cell receptor (beta chain) is a study of beta chain features in type 1 diabetes. The table lists this clone with many counts. What was sequenced were expressed TCRB transcripts, since all of the isolated RNA had been reverse transcribed. TCRdb keeps only in-frame clones here, not all; method: immunoSEQ multiplex PCR. Of about 340,000 clones listed, 8% were seen once; the top ten hold under 0.5%. The sequenced sample was central memory CD4+ T cells from blood. The receptor's source is a woman aged 18 to 35 in good health.

The CDR3 reads CAISPSTGGTDTQYF. The CDR3 DNA follows: TGTGCCATCAGTCCATCTACAGGGGGCACAGATACGCAGTATTTT. The chain carries TRBV10-3 and TRBJ2-3, with 7 nucleotides matching TRBD1. The V gene end was trimmed by 5 bases and the J gene end by 1 base; junction bases not matched to a gene: 6. Germline loops: CDR1 ENHRY, CDR2 SYGVKD. This CDR3 contains 15 residues.